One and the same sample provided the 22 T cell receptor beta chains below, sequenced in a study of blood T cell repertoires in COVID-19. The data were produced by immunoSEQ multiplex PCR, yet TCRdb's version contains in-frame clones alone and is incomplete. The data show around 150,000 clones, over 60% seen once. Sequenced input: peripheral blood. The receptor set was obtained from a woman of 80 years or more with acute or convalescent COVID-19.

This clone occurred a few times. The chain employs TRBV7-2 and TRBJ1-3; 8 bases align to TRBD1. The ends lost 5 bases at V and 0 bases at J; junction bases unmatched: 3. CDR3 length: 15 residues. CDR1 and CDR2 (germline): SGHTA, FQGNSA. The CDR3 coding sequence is TGTGCCAGCAGCCAGGGACAGGTCTCTGGAAACACCATATATTTT. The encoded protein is CASSQGQVSGNTIYF. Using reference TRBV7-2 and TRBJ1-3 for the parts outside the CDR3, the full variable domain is GAGVSQSPSNKVTEKGKDVELRCDPISGHTALYWYRQSLGQGLEFLIYFQGNSAPDKSGLPSDRFSAERTGGSVSTLTIQRTQQEDSAVYLCASSQGQVSGNTIYFGEGSWLTVV.

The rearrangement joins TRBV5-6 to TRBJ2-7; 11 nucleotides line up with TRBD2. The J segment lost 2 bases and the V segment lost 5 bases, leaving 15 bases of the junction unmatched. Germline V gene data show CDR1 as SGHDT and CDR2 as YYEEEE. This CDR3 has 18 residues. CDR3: CASRRGGLTSGEPYEQYF. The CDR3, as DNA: TGTGCCAGCAGGAGAGGGGGTTTGACTAGCGGGGAACCCTACGAGCAGTACTTC.

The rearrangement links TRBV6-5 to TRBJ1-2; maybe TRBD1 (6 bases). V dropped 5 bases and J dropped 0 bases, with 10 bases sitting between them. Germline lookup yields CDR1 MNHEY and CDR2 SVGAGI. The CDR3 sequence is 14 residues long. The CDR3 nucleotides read TGTGCCAGCAGTCCGGACAGTTCTAACTATGGCTACACCTTC. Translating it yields CASSPDSSNYGYTF.

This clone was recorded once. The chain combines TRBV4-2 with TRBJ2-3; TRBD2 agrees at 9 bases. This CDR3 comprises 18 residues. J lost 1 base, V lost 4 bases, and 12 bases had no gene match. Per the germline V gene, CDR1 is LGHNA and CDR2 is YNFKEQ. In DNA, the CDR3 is TGTGCCAGCAGCCCTCTAATAGTAGCGGGGGTAGGCACAGATACGCAGTATTTT. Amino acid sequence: CASSPLIVAGVGTDTQYF.

DNA of the CDR3: TGTGCCAGCAGCTCTTTCGGACAGGGCGGCTACACCTTC. Protein: CASSSFGQGGYTF. The rearrangement uses TRBV14 and TRBJ1-2; TRBD1 matches 8 bases. J lost 8 bases, V lost 5 bases, and 7 bases had no gene match. CDR3 length: 13 residues. CDR1 is SGHDN, CDR2 FVKESK, per germline.

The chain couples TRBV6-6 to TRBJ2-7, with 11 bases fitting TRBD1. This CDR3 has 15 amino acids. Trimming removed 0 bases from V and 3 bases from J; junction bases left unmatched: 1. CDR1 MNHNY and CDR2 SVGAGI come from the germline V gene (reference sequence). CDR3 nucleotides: TGTGCCAGCAGTTACTCCGGGACAGGGGGCTACGAGCAGTACTTC. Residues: CASSYSGTGGYEQYF.

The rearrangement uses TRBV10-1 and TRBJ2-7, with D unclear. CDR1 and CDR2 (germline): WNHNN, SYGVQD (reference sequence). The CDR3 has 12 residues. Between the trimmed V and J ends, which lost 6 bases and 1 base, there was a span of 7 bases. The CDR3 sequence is CASSRSSYEQYF. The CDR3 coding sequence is TGCGCCAGCAGCCGGAGTTCCTACGAGCAGTACTTC.

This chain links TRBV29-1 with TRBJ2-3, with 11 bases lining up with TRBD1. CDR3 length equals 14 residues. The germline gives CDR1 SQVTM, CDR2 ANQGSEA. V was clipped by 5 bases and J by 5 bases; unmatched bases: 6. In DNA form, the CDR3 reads TGCAGCGTTAAGGGACAGGGGGAGGTAGATACGCAGTATTTT. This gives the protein CSVKGQGEVDTQYF.

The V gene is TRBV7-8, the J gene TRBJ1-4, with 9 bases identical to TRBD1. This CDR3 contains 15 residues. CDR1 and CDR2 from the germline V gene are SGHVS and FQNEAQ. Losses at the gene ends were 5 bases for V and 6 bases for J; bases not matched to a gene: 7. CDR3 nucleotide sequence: TGTGCCAGCAGCGCCCCGGGACAGGGACATGAAAAACTGTTTTTT. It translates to CASSAPGQGHEKLFF. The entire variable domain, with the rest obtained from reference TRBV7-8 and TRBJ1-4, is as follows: GAGVSQSPRYKVAKRGQDVALRCDPISGHVSLFWYQQALGQGPEFLTYFQNEAQLDKSGLPSDRFFAERPEGSVSTLKIQRTQQEDSAVYLCASSAPGQGHEKLFFGSGTQLSVL.

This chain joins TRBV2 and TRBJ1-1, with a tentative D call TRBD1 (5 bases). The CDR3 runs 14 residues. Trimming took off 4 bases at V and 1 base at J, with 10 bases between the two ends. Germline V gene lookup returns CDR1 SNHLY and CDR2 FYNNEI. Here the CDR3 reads CASSGADRNTEAFF. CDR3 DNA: TGTGCCAGCAGTGGGGCCGACAGGAACACTGAAGCTTTCTTT.

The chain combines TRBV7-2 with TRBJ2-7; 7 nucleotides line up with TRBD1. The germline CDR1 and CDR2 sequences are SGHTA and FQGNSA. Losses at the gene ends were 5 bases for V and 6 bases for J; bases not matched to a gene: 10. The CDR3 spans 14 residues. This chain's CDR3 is CASSTRTGQGEQYF. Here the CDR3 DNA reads TGTGCCAGCAGCACGCGGACAGGCCAAGGCGAGCAGTACTTC.

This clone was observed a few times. CDR3 sequence (DNA): TGTGCCAGCAGCCAAAGCGACCCGACCCGCTACACCTTC. Its translation is CASSQSDPTRYTF. J is TRBJ1-2 and V is TRBV3-1 (or the pseudogene TRBV3-2), with D unclear. The length of the CDR3 is 13 residues. V dropped 2 bases and J dropped 9 bases, with 13 bases sitting between them. Germline CDR1 and CDR2: LGHDT and YNNKEL (reference sequence).

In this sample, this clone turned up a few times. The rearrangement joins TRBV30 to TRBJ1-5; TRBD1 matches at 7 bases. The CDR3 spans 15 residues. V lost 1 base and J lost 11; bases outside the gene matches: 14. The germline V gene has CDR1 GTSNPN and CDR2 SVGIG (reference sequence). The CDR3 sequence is CAWSGGAGGQVAQHF. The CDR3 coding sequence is TGTGCCTGGAGTGGAGGGGCAGGGGGTCAGGTGGCCCAGCATTTT.

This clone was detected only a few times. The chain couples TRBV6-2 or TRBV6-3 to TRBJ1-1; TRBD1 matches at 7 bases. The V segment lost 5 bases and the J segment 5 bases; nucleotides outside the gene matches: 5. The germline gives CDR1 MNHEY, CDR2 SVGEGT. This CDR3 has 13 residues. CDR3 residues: CASSATRGTEAFF. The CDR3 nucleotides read TGTGCCAGCAGTGCAACCAGGGGGACTGAAGCTTTCTTT.

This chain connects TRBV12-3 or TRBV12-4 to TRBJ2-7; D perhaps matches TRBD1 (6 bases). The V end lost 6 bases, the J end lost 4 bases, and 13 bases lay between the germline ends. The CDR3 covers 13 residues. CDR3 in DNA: TGTGCCAGCAGGAGGACAGAGAGATACGAGCAGTACTTC. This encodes CASRRTERYEQYF.

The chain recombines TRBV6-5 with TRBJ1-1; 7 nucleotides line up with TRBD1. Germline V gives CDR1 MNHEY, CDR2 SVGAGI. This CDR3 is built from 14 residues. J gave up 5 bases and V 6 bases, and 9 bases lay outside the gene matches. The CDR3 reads CASRPTGWGTEAFF. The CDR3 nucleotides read TGTGCCAGCAGACCGACAGGGTGGGGAACTGAAGCTTTCTTT.

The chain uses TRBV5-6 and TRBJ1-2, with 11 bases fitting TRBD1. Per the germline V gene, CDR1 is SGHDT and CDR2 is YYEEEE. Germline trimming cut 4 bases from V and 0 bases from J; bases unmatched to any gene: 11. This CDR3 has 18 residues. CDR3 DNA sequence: TGTGCCAGCAGCCCACCCGTCGGGACAGGGGGGCCTAACTATGGCTACACCTTC. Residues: CASSPPVGTGGPNYGYTF.

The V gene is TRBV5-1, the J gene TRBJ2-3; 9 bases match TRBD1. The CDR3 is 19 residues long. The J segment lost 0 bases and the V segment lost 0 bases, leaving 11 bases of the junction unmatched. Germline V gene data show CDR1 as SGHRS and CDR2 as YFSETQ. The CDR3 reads CASSLARRDRAGSTDTQYF. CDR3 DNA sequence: TGCGCCAGCAGCTTGGCCAGGCGGGACAGGGCGGGTAGCACAGATACGCAGTATTTT.

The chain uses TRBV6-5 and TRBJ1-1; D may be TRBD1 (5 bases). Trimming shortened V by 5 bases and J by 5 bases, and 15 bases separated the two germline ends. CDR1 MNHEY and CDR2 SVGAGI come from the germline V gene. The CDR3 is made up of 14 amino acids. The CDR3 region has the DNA TGTGCCAGCAGTCACCCTTTGAAGGGGACTGAAGCTTTCTTT. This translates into CASSHPLKGTEAFF.

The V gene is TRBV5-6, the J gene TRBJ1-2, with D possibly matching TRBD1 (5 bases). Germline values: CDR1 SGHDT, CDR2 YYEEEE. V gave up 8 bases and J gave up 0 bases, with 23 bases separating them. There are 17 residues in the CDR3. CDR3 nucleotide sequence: TGTGCCAGTAACCGGGGGGAGATAAGGGTGTCTAACTATGGCTACACCTTC. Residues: CASNRGEIRVSNYGYTF.

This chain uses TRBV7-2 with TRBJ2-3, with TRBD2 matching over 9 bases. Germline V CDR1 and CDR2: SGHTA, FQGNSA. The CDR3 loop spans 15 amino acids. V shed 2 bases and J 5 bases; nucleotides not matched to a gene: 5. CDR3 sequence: CASSLMVAGVDTQYF. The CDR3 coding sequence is TGTGCCAGCAGCTTAATGGTAGCGGGGGTAGATACGCAGTATTTT.

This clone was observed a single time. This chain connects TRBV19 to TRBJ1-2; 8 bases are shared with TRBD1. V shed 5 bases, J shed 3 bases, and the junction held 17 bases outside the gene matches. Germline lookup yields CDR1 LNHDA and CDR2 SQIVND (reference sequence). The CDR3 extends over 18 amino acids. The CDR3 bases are TGTGCCAGTAGTCCATGGGCAGGGGGCGTTTTTGGGGACTATGGCTACACCTTC. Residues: CASSPWAGGVFGDYGYTF.